This TCR beta chain was observed in a study of regulatory T cells in long-lasting Graves disease. Study results and caveats: Favored gene segments in persistent disease were TRBV28, TRBJ1-2 and TRBJ2-5. The persistent group shared 2,500 or so public clonotypes, more than the 950 to 1,000 shared by new patients.

This clonotype was seen repeatedly, ten times or more. As yet, its antigen is unknown. Time point described: newly diagnosed GD, antithyroid drugs for less than 3 months. Extracted RNA from PBMCs served as the source of the TCR library. The CDR3 has 13 amino acids. Trimming took off 6 bases at V and 6 bases at J, with 13 bases between the two ends. Construction of TCR beta libraries relied on iRepertoire HTBI primers and on Arm-PCR targeting CDR3 regions. As originally analysed: Identified across the samples were fewer than 70 TRBV segments and 13 to 15 TRBJ segments. TCRdb passed the multiplex PCR reads through MiXCR, listing each CDR3 protein once. TCRdb, not the original authors, processed these V and J calls. The sample lists 550,000 to 650,000 distinct CDR3 sequences, more than 15% seen once, with more than 10% in the top ten. These same data were also listed under a study on T cells in Graves' hyperthyroidism and ophthalmopathy. That work states: An initial round of RT-PCR targeting the TCR CDR3 relied on the HTBI primer set.

The sequence came from a man younger than 30 with Graves disease. J is TRBJ2-3 and V is TRBV12-3 or TRBV12-4; D is undetermined. The input for sequencing was peripheral blood mononuclear cells (PBMCs), taken at new diagnosis, from a patient treated with antithyroid drugs. CDR3 region: CASRHSIEDTQYF. The CDR3 nucleotides read TGTGCCAGCAGGCACAGCATCGAGGATACGCAGTATTTT.